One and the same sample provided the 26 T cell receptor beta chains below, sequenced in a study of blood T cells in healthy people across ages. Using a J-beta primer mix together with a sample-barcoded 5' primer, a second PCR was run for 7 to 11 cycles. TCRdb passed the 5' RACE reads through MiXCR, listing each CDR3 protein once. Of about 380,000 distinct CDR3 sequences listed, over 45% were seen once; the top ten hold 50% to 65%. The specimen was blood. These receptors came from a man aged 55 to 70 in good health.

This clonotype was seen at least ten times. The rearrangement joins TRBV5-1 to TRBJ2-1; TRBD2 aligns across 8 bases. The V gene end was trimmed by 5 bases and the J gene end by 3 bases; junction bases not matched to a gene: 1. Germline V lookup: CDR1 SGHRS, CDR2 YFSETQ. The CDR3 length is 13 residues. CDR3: CASRTSDYNEQFF. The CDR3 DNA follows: TGCGCCAGCAGGACTAGCGACTACAATGAGCAGTTCTTC. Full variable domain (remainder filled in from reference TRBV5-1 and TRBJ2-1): KAGVTQTPRYLIKTRGQQVTLSCSPISGHRSVSWYQQTPGQGLQFLFEYFSETQRNKGNFPGRFSGRQFSNSRSEMNVSTLELGDSALYLCASRTSDYNEQFFGPGTRLTVL.

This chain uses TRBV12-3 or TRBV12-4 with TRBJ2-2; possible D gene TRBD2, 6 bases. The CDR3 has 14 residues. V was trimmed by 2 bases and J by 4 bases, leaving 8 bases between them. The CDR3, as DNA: TGTGCCAGCAGTTTACTGGGGGGCACCGGGGAGCTGTTTTTT. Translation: CASSLLGGTGELFF.

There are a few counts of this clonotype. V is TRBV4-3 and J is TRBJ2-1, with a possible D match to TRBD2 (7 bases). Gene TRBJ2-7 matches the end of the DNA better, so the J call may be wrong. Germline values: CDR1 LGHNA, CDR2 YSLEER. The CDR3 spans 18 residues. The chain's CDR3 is CASSQVPPAGASYNEQYF. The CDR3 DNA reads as TGCGCCAGCAGCCAAGTCCCCCCGGCGGGGGCCTCCTACAATGAGCAGTACTTC.

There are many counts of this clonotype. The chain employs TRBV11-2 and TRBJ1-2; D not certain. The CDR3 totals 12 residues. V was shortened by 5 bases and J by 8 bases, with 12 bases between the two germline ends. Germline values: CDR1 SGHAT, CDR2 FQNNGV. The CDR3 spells CASSTHPGGYTF. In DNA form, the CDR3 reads TGTGCCAGCAGCACCCATCCGGGGGGCTACACCTTC. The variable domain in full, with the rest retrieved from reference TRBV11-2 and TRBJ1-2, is EAGVAQSPRYKIIEKRQSVAFWCNPISGHATLYWYQQILGQGPKLLIQFQNNGVVDDSQLPKDRFSAERLKGVDSTLKIQPAKLEDSAVYLCASSTHPGGYTFGSGTRLTVV.

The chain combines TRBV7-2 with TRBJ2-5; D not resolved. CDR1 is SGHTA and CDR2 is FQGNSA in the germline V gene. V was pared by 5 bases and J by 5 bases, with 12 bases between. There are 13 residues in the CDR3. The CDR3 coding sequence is TGTGCCAGCAGCGTAAAGTTTTCGGAGACCCAGTACTTC. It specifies CASSVKFSETQYF.

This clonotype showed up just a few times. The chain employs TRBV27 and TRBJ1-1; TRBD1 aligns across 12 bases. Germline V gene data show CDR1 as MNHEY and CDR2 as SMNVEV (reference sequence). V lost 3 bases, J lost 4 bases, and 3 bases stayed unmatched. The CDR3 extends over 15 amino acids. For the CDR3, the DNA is TGTGCCAGCAGTTTGAGGGGACAGGGGGCCACTGAAGCTTTCTTT. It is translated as CASSLRGQGATEAFF.

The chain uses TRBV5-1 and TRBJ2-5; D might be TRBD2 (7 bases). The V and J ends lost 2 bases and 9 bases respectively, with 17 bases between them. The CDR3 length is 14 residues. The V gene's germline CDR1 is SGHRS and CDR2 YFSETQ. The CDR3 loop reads CASSFRGGEEPQYF. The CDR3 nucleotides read TGCGCCAGCAGCTTTAGGGGGGGCGAGGAGCCCCAGTACTTC.

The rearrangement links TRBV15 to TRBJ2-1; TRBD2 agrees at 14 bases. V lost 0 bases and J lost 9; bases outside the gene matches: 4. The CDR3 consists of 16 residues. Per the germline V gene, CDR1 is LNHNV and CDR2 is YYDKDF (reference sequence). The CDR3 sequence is CATSRETSGRVGEQFF. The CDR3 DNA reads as TGTGCCACCAGCAGAGAGACTAGCGGGAGGGTAGGTGAGCAGTTCTTC.

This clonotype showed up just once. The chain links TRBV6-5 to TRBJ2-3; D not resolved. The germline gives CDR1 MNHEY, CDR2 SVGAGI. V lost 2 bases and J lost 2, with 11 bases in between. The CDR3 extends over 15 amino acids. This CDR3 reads CASSYKAGITDTQYF. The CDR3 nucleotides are TGTGCCAGCAGTTACAAGGCAGGAATCACAGATACGCAGTATTTT.

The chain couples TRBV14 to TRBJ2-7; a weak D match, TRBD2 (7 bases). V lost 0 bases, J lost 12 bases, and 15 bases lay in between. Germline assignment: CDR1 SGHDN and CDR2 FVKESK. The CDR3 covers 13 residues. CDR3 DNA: TGTGCCAGCAGCCAAGATCGAGCTCGGGGGGCGTACTTC. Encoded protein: CASSQDRARGAYF. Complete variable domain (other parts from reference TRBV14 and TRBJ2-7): EAGVTQFPSHSVIEKGQTVTLRCDPISGHDNLYWYRRVMGKEIKFLLHFVKESKQDESGMPNNRFLAERTGGTYSTLKVQPAELEDSGVYFCASSQDRARGAYFGPGTRLTVT.

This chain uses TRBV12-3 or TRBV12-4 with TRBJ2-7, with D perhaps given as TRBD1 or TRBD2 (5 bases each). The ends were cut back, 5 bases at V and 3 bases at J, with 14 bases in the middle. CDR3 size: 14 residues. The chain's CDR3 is CASSLGRELYEQYF. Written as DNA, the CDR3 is TGTGCCAGCAGTCTGGGACGGGAACTCTACGAGCAGTACTTC.

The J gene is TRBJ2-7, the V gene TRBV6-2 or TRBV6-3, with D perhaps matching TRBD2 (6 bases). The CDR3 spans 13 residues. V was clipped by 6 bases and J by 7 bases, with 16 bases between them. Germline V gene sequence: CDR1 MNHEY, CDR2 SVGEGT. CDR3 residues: CASRSTSAGEQYF. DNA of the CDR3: TGTGCCAGCAGATCGACGTCGGCGGGGGAGCAGTACTTC.

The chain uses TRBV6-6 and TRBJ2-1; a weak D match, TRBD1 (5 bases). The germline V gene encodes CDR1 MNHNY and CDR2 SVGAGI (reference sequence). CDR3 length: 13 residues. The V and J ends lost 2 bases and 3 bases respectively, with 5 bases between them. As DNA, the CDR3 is TGTGCCAGCAGTTACCAGGGCTACAATGAGCAGTTCTTC. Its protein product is CASSYQGYNEQFF.

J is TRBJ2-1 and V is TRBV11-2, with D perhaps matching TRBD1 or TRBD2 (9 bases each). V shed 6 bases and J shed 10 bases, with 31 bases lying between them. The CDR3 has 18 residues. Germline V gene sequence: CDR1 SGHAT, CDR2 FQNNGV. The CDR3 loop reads CASRTTGGGWREGGEQFF. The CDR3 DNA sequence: TGTGCCAGCAGAACGACAGGGGGGGGTTGGCGGGAGGGCGGAGAGCAGTTCTTC.

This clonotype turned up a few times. Here the CDR3 reads CASSSIASYEQYF. CDR3 nucleotides: TGCGCCAGCAGCTCCATTGCCTCCTACGAGCAGTACTTC. The genes are TRBV5-1 and TRBJ2-7; no reliable D call. The CDR3 extends over 13 amino acids. V lost 3 bases and J lost 0, with 7 bases in between. Germline CDR1 SGHRS, CDR2 YFSETQ.

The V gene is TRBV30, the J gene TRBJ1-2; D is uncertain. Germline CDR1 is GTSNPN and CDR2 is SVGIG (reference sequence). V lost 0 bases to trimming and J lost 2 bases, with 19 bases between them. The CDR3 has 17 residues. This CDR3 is CAWSVLSRAPGNYGYTF. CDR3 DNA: TGTGCCTGGAGTGTACTCTCGCGGGCCCCGGGGAACTATGGCTACACCTTC.

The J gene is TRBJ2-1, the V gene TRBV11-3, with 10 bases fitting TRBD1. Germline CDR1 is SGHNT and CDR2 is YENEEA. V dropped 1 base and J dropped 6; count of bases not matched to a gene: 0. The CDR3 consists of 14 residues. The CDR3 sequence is CASSLGTGGNEQFF. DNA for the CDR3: TGTGCCAGCAGCTTAGGGACAGGGGGCAATGAGCAGTTCTTC.

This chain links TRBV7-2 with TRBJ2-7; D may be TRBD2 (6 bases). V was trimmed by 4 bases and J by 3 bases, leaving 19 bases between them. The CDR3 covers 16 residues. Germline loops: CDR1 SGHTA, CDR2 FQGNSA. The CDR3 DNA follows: TGTGCCAGCAGCTCCGACCGAAGGGGAGGAAACTACGAGCAGTACTTC. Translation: CASSSDRRGGNYEQYF.

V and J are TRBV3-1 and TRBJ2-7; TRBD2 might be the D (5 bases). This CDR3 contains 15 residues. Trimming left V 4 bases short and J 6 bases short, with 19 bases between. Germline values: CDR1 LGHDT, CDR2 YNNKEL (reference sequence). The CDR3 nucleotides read TGTGCCAGCAGCCGATTACTAGTTACCTACAGCGAGCAGTACTTC. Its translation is CASSRLLVTYSEQYF.

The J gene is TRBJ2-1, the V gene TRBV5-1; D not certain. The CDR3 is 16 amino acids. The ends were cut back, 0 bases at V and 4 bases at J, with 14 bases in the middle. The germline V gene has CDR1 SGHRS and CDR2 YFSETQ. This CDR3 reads CASSLDRQAIYNEQFF. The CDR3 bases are TGCGCCAGCAGCTTGGACCGCCAGGCCATATACAATGAGCAGTTCTTC.

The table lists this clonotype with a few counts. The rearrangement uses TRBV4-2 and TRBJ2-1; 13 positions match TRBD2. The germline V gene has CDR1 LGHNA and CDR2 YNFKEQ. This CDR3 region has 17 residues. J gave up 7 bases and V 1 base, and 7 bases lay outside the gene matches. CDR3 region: CASSQGQGTSGKNEQFF. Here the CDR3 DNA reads TGTGCCAGCAGCCAAGGCCAGGGGACTAGCGGGAAAAATGAGCAGTTCTTC.

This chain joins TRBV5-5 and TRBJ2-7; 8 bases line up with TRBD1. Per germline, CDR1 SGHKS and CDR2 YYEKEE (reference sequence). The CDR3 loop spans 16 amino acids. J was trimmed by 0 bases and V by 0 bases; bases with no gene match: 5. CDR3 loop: CASSLADRGPSYEQYF. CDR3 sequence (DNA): TGTGCCAGCAGCTTGGCCGACAGGGGCCCCTCCTACGAGCAGTACTTC.

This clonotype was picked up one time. The CDR3 region is CSVGFGRDWNYGYTF. Here the CDR3 DNA reads TGCAGCGTTGGCTTTGGCAGGGATTGGAACTATGGCTACACCTTC. The V gene is TRBV29-1, the J gene TRBJ1-2; TRBD1 might be the D (5 bases). Looked up from germline, CDR1 is SQVTM and CDR2 is ANQGSEA. The CDR3 is 15 amino acids. Between the trimmed V and J ends, which lost 4 bases and 2 bases, there was a span of 17 bases.

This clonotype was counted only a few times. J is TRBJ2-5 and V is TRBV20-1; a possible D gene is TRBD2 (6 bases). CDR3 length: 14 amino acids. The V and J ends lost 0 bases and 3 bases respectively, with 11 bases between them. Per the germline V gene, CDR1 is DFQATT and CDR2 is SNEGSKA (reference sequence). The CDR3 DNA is TGCAGTGCTAGAGATCGTGGCGGGAAAGAGACCCAGTACTTC. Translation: CSARDRGGKETQYF.

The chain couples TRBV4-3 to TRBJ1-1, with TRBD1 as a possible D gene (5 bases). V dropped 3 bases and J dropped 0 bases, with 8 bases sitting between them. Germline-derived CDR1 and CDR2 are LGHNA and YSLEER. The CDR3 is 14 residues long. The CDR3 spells CASSHRGMNTEAFF. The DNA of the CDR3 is TGCGCCAGCAGCCACCGGGGGATGAACACTGAAGCTTTCTTT.

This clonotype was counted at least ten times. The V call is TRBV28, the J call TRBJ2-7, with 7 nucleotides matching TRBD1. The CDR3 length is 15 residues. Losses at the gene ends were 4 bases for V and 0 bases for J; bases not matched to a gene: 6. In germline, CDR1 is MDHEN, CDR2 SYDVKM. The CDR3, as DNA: TGTGCCAGCAGTTCCCCAGGGGGAAGCTCCTACGAGCAGTACTTC. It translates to CASSSPGGSSYEQYF.